One T cell receptor (beta chain) is described in this entry. Its antigen is unknown. 60 Vbeta and 13 Jbeta primers were used in PCR. Profiling relied on immunoSEQ multiplex PCR, and the TCRdb table lists in-frame clones only, not all of them. The sample shows roughly 100,000 clones, roughly three quarters of them seen only once. The CDR3 is 19 amino acids. V was clipped by 2 bases and J by 3 bases, with 25 bases between them. Germline V lookup: CDR1 MGHRA, CDR2 YSYEKL. This specimen belongs to a study of cytomegalovirus exposure and HLA in healthy donors. Study overall: From HLA-typed donors, an early data release held some 80 million unique TCRs.

Broader study findings: A later analysis found that most CMV-associated TCR beta chains appeared HLA-restricted. The classifier, whose performance was assessed in both the original and validation cohorts, reportedly diagnosed cytomegalovirus status with high specificity and sensitivity.

The TCR sequence derives from a man aged 40-49 years in good health and CMV-seronegative. The V call is TRBV4-1, the J call TRBJ1-2, with D uncertain. The sample taken for sequencing was PBMCs. CDR3 sequence: CASSQFGRVGRDTYYGYTF. CDR3 nucleotides: TGCGCCAGCAGCCAATTCGGGAGGGTCGGACGGGATACTTACTATGGCTACACCTTC.